This T cell receptor beta chain was captured in a study of T cells in Graves' hyperthyroidism and ophthalmopathy (dated by TCRdb to the late 2010s). The study in broad terms: Peripheral blood samples were taken at initial diagnosis, before any treatment was given. Prospective prediction of ophthalmopathy was tested in an independent validation cohort consisting of 18 hyperthyroidism patients and approximately 16 patients who later progressed to ophthalmopathy. Following sampling, methimazole starting at 30 mg daily was given to hyperthyroidism patients, and high-dose intravenous methylprednisolone was given to ophthalmopathy patients. Thyroid tissue and blood T-cell repertoires from six Graves' hyperthyroidism patients were also compared in the study. The 90 to 100 discovery patients were randomly divided into training and test sets at a 7:3 ratio. To identify distinguishing TCR V-J signatures, a discovery cohort of around 100 patients was used, comprising 40 to 45 with Graves' ophthalmopathy and around 57 with stable Graves' hyperthyroidism. TCR Vbeta CDR3 sequencing of 135 peripheral blood samples (more than 40 ophthalmopathy, 70 to 85 hyperthyroidism and some 17 progressor patients) is reported in the paper. Summary of the overall study and its limitations: Most expanded thyroid clonotypes (frequency above 0.001) were also found in blood, which suggests that blood repertoires may mirror thyroid immune responses. Ophthalmopathy was separated from stable hyperthyroidism by a 13 V-J signature model, with about 88% sensitivity and approximately 81% specificity obtained in cross-validation and 80%/75% obtained in testing. Sample size was not statistically predetermined, and blinding of investigators to group allocation was not performed. In validation, the model predicted progression to ophthalmopathy with 65% to 71% sensitivity and less than 80% specificity, a median of around 6.6 months before onset.

V is cut back by 4 bases and J by 1 base, with 11 bases in the junction unmatched. From its cysteine to its phenylalanine, the CDR3 spans 17 amino acids. The DNA shown is the 51-base CDR3, in frame from base 1. CDR1 and CDR2, looked up from the germline V gene, are MNHNS and SASEGT. The TCR beta CDR3 regions were amplified from RNA transcripts. The first round of RT-PCR for the TCR CDR3 was performed with the HTBI primer set and the Qiagen OneStep RT-PCR kit. The libraries were constructed in a second round of multiplex PCR and then size-selected and purified. Sequencing of the libraries was done on an Illumina HiSeq2000 using paired-end 100 bp reads. In the authors' own workflow: SOAPnuke was used to process the raw data, throwing out any read that contained adapters or uncalled bases, had a mean Phred below 15, or lacked an exact constant-primer or identifier match. High-quality paired reads were merged with COPE v1.2.5, and unique nucleotide sequences were defined as clonotypes. MiTCR v1.1 was used to align clonotypes to the IMGT TRBV, TRBD and TRBJ reference segments. Analysis was restricted to V-J combinations with a frequency above 0.0001, which covered just over 98% of repertoires. The TCS score was defined as F50 (clonal expansion) divided by E x V (chaos), with BLOSUM62-based TCRdist calculated between CDR3 peptides within each V-J. Welch's t-statistics and random forest reduced roughly 530 V-J features to roughly 13, which were used in a naive Bayes classifier (R e1071). Starting from the raw public reads, TCRdb applied fastp trimming at Q25, assembled clones with MiXCR and retained in-frame beta chains. CDR3 protein duplicates are merged, each entry listing the most common genes and DNA. The V and J calls shown here were made by TCRdb, not taken from the authors' results. Within this sample are some 400,000 distinct CDR3 sequences, with 11% to 15% of them counted one time only. Roughly 11% of the sample rests with the top ten.

Stable Graves' hyperthyroidism was defined as no progression to ophthalmopathy during 18 months of follow-up. The hyperthyroidism patients were between 18 and 65 years old and newly diagnosed, with a disease duration of less than 2 months. The study excluded patients with uncontrolled infections, other autoimmune diseases, pregnancy or lactation. Clinical symptoms, serum thyroxine and TRAb, thyroid ultrasound, and orbital computed tomography formed the basis for the diagnoses. Ficoll-Paque density gradient centrifugation was used to isolate PBMCs from 10 ml of fresh peripheral blood. Total RNA was extracted with Trizol reagent, and quality was checked on an Agilent 2100 Bioanalyzer. This clonotype was detected many times. Which antigen it targets is not known. Base-call qualities are not available, and no considerably larger clone is one nucleotide away.

The chain joins TRBV6-1 to TRBJ2-3; TRBD1 lines up with 7 middle nucleotides. The receptor's source is a woman aged 55-70 years with Graves' hyperthyroidism. Source material: blood. The CDR3 has the sequence CASSVRTGRFGTDTQYF. The DNA sequence is given as TGTGCCAGCAGTGTCCGGACAGGACGTTTTGGCACAGATACGCAGTATTTT.